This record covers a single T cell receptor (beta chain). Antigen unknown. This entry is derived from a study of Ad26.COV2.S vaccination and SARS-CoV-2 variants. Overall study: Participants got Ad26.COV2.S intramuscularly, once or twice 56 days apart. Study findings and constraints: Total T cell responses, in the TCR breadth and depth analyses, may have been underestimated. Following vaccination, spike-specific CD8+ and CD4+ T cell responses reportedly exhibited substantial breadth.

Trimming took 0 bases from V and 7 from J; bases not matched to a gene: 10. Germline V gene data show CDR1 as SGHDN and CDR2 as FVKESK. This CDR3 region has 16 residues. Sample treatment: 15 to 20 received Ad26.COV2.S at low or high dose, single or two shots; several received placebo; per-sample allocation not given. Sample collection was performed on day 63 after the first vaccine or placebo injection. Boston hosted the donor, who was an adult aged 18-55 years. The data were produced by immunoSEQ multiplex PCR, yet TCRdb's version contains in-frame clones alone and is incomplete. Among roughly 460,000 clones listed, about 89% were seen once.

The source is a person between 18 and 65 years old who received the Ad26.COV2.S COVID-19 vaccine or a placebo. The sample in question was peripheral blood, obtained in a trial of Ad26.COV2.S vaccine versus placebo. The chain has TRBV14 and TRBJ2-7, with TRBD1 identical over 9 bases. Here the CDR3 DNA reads TGTGCCAGCAGCCAAGAACCGGGACAGGGCCATTGGGAGCAGTACTTC. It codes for CASSQEPGQGHWEQYF.